A single sample is the source of the 18 T cell receptor beta chains below, sequenced in a study of blood T cell repertoires in COVID-19. This table comes from immunoSEQ multiplex PCR, and its TCRdb copy is limited to in-frame clones, with some not included. The data contain a few hundred thousand clones, 88% of them singletons. Specimen: PBMCs or T cells enriched from blood (not recorded which). These receptors all come from a woman between 18 and 29 years old who had recovered from COVID-19.

This clone was picked up one time. V usage is TRBV9 and J usage is TRBJ1-1; 9 bases are shared with TRBD1. The CDR3 runs to 18 residues. Looked up from germline, CDR1 is SGDLS and CDR2 is YYNGEE. V shed 4 bases and J 4 bases; nucleotides not matched to a gene: 17. The CDR3, as DNA: TGTGCCAGCAGCACCCACAAGGGGACAGGGCGCATGTTCACTGAAGCTTTCTTT. Its protein is CASSTHKGTGRMFTEAFF. The entire variable domain, with the rest obtained from reference TRBV9 and TRBJ1-1, is as follows: DSGVTQTPKHLITATGQRVTLRCSPRSGDLSVYWYQQSLDQGLQFLIQYYNGEERAKGNILERFSAQQFPDLHSELNLSSLELGDSALYFCASSTHKGTGRMFTEAFFGQGTRLTVV.

V usage is TRBV27 and J usage is TRBJ1-6; no clear D. This CDR3 contains 15 residues. Germline V gene sequence: CDR1 MNHEY, CDR2 SMNVEV (reference sequence). V lost 5 bases, J lost 9 bases, and 17 bases lay in between. The CDR3: CASSPSELQASPLHF. CDR3 DNA sequence: TGTGCCAGCAGTCCGTCCGAACTTCAGGCTTCACCCCTCCACTTT.

The gene calls are TRBV5-1 and TRBJ2-2; D is uncertain. The V gene's germline CDR1 is SGHRS and CDR2 YFSETQ. The CDR3 contains 12 residues. Trimming removed 6 bases from V and 4 bases from J, with 7 bases in between. The CDR3 bases are TGCGCCAGCAAGAGTTCCACCGGGGAGCTGTTTTTT. Encoded protein: CASKSSTGELFF.

The V call is TRBV7-2, the J call TRBJ1-6; D unresolved. V was trimmed by 2 bases and J by 6 bases, leaving 8 bases between them. The CDR3 length is 14 residues. Germline V lookup: CDR1 SGHTA, CDR2 FQGNSA. CDR3 region: CASSLKEFNSPLHF. The CDR3 DNA follows: TGTGCCAGCAGCTTAAAGGAGTTTAATTCACCCCTCCACTTT.

The chain couples TRBV9 to TRBJ2-2, with a weak D call TRBD1 (5 bases). The CDR3 contains 16 residues. Trimming stripped 0 bases from V and 6 bases from J, with 15 bases between. Germline values: CDR1 SGDLS, CDR2 YYNGEE. CDR3 sequence reads: CASSVDSHGASGELFF. DNA for the CDR3: TGTGCCAGCAGCGTAGATTCCCATGGGGCCTCCGGGGAGCTGTTTTTT.

This sequence joins TRBV9 and TRBJ2-5; TRBD1 is a possible D gene (6 bases). The V gene's germline CDR1 is SGDLS and CDR2 YYNGEE. V lost 3 bases and J 5 bases, leaving 17 bases between the germline ends. This CDR3 region has 15 residues. The CDR3 loop reads CASSAPQGFKETQYF. CDR3 nucleotides: TGTGCCAGCAGCGCACCGCAGGGGTTTAAGGAGACCCAGTACTTC.

This chain joins TRBV3-1 (or the pseudogene TRBV3-2) and TRBJ1-1; 7 bases map to TRBD1. CDR1 and CDR2 from the germline V gene are LGHDT and YNNKEL (reference sequence). The CDR3 is made up of 15 amino acids. The junction had 10 bases not matched to a gene; V was cut back by 8 bases and J by 1 base. The CDR3 here is CASGTWDSTNTEAFF. The DNA for the CDR3 is TGTGCCAGCGGAACTTGGGACAGCACGAACACTGAAGCTTTCTTT.

The chain uses TRBV7-6 and TRBJ1-2; D gene ambiguous. The CDR3 length is 14 residues. With 0 bases removed from V and 6 bases from J, the gap between germline ends came to 11 bases. Germline lookup yields CDR1 SGHVS and CDR2 FNYEAQ. CDR3 bases: TGTGCCAGCAGCTTAGCGGAGGGCTCGGATGGCTACACCTTC. Protein sequence: CASSLAEGSDGYTF. Filled out from reference TRBV7-6 and TRBJ1-2, the complete variable domain reads GAGVSQSPRYKVTKRGQDVALRCDPISGHVSLYWYRQALGQGPEFLTYFNYEAQQDKSGLPNDRFSAERPEGSISTLTIQRTEQRDSAMYRCASSLAEGSDGYTFGSGTRLTVV.

This clone is a singleton in its sample. This chain links TRBV4-1 with TRBJ1-2; 9 bases agree with TRBD1. This CDR3 region has 15 residues. Per germline, CDR1 MGHRA and CDR2 YSYEKL. The J segment lost 2 bases and the V segment lost 3 bases, leaving 4 bases of the junction unmatched. CDR3 in DNA: TGCGCCAGCAGCCAGAGACAGGGGGTAAACTATGGCTACACCTTC. Translation gives CASSQRQGVNYGYTF.

V is TRBV29-1 and J is TRBJ1-1; no clear D gene. Trimming cost V 6 bases and J 1 base, with 12 bases left between them. The length of the CDR3 is 13 residues. Germline values: CDR1 SQVTM, CDR2 ANQGSEA. The CDR3 loop reads CSVPGGKNTEAFF. DNA of the CDR3: TGCAGCGTCCCCGGCGGCAAGAACACTGAAGCTTTCTTT.

This chain joins TRBV9 and TRBJ1-6; D remains unclear. Germline values: CDR1 SGDLS, CDR2 YYNGEE. The CDR3 extends over 12 amino acids. With 3 bases removed from V and 5 bases from J, the gap between germline ends came to 3 bases. Written as DNA, the CDR3 is TGTGCCAGCAGCGCCGATAATTCACCCCTCCACTTT. This gives the protein CASSADNSPLHF.

The genes are TRBV6-5 and TRBJ1-2; 10 nucleotides align to TRBD1. This CDR3 contains 16 residues. After removal of 2 bases from V and 5 bases from J, the junction contained 8 bases not matched to a gene. Germline-derived CDR1 and CDR2 are MNHEY and SVGAGI. The CDR3 loop is CASSYNRRDRGYGYTF. Here the CDR3 DNA reads TGTGCCAGCAGTTACAATCGCCGGGACAGGGGATATGGCTACACCTTC.

This chain uses TRBV7-2 with TRBJ2-7; TRBD1 might be the D (5 bases). The CDR3 contains 12 residues. V was clipped by 7 bases and J by 6 bases, with 13 bases between them. The germline gives CDR1 SGHTA, CDR2 FQGNSA. The CDR3 DNA is TGTGCCAGCACCAGGGTCCTTGGCGAGCAGTACTTC. Translation: CASTRVLGEQYF.

In its sample, this clone was seen once. J is TRBJ1-1 and V is TRBV5-1; no definite D call. V dropped 4 bases and J dropped 0 bases, with 13 bases sitting between them. The CDR3 has 15 amino acids. Germline CDR1 is SGHRS and CDR2 is YFSETQ. CDR3 residues: CASSVYSSLNTEAFF. CDR3 in DNA: TGCGCCAGCAGCGTTTACAGTTCCCTGAACACTGAAGCTTTCTTT.

The gene calls are TRBV6-5 and TRBJ2-3; 10 nucleotides agree with TRBD2. CDR1 and CDR2 (germline): MNHEY, SVGAGI. The CDR3 has 15 residues. With 8 bases clipped from V and 4 bases from J, the junction kept 9 bases outside the gene matches. This CDR3 is CASLGRAGGADTQYF. The CDR3 DNA reads as TGTGCCAGCTTGGGAAGAGCGGGGGGGGCAGATACGCAGTATTTT.

The chain employs TRBV6-1 and TRBJ1-2; 8 positions match TRBD1. The CDR3 has 15 amino acids. The V and J ends lost 3 bases and 10 bases, in that order; junction bases with no gene match: 13. Germline V CDR1 and CDR2: MNHNS, SASEGT. The CDR3 protein is CASSDPARGLYDYTF. CDR3 bases: TGTGCCAGCAGTGACCCCGCCAGGGGGCTATACGACTACACCTTC.

The rearrangement joins TRBV19 to TRBJ2-6; D remains unclear. The V and J ends lost 5 bases and 0 bases respectively, with 8 bases between them. Germline V gene data show CDR1 as LNHDA and CDR2 as SQIVND (reference sequence). CDR3 length: 15 residues. The CDR3 protein is CASSVRYSGANVLTF. As DNA, the CDR3 is TGTGCCAGTAGTGTTCGGTACTCTGGGGCCAACGTCCTGACTTTC. Full variable domain (outside the CDR3, taken from reference TRBV19 and TRBJ2-6): DGGITQSPKYLFRKEGQNVTLSCEQNLNHDAMYWYRQDPGQGLRLIYYSQIVNDFQKGDIAEGYSVSREKKESFPLTVTSAQKNPTAFYLCASSVRYSGANVLTFGAGSRLTVL.

CDR3 in amino acids: CASSLSGQGTEAFF. Written as DNA, the CDR3 is TGTGCCAGCAGTTTATCCGGACAGGGCACTGAAGCTTTCTTT. The chain uses TRBV27 and TRBJ1-1, with 8 bases identical to TRBD1. The CDR3 runs to 14 residues. Germline V gene sequence: CDR1 MNHEY, CDR2 SMNVEV (reference sequence). V was pared by 0 bases and J by 4 bases, with 1 base of the junction left unmatched.